This entry concerns a single TCR beta chain. V was clipped by 1 base and J by 3 bases, with 12 bases between them. The germline V gene encodes CDR1 MGHRA and CDR2 YSYEKL. The CDR3 sequence is 15 residues long. This sample was included in a study of blood T cell repertoires in COVID-19. About the study: PBMCs, B-cell-depleted T cells, or T cells were the source of the cDNA or gDNA that made up the material.

Original data processing: From reference gene primer amplification, estimates of nucleated cell counts were derived. Method: immunoSEQ multiplex PCR; TCRdb's copy keeps in-frame clones and lacks some. V, J and clone size reflect that table, while D and trimming were determined from the DNA. The sample has roughly 300,000 clones, around 87% seen once. Input material: peripheral blood. This TCR was recovered from a woman aged 45 to 65 who had recovered from COVID-19. The V gene is TRBV4-1, the J gene TRBJ1-2; no definite D call. Here the CDR3 DNA reads TGCGCCAGCAGCCAAGGACACGGAGCGGACTATGGCTACACCTTC. Its translation: CASSQGHGADYGYTF.